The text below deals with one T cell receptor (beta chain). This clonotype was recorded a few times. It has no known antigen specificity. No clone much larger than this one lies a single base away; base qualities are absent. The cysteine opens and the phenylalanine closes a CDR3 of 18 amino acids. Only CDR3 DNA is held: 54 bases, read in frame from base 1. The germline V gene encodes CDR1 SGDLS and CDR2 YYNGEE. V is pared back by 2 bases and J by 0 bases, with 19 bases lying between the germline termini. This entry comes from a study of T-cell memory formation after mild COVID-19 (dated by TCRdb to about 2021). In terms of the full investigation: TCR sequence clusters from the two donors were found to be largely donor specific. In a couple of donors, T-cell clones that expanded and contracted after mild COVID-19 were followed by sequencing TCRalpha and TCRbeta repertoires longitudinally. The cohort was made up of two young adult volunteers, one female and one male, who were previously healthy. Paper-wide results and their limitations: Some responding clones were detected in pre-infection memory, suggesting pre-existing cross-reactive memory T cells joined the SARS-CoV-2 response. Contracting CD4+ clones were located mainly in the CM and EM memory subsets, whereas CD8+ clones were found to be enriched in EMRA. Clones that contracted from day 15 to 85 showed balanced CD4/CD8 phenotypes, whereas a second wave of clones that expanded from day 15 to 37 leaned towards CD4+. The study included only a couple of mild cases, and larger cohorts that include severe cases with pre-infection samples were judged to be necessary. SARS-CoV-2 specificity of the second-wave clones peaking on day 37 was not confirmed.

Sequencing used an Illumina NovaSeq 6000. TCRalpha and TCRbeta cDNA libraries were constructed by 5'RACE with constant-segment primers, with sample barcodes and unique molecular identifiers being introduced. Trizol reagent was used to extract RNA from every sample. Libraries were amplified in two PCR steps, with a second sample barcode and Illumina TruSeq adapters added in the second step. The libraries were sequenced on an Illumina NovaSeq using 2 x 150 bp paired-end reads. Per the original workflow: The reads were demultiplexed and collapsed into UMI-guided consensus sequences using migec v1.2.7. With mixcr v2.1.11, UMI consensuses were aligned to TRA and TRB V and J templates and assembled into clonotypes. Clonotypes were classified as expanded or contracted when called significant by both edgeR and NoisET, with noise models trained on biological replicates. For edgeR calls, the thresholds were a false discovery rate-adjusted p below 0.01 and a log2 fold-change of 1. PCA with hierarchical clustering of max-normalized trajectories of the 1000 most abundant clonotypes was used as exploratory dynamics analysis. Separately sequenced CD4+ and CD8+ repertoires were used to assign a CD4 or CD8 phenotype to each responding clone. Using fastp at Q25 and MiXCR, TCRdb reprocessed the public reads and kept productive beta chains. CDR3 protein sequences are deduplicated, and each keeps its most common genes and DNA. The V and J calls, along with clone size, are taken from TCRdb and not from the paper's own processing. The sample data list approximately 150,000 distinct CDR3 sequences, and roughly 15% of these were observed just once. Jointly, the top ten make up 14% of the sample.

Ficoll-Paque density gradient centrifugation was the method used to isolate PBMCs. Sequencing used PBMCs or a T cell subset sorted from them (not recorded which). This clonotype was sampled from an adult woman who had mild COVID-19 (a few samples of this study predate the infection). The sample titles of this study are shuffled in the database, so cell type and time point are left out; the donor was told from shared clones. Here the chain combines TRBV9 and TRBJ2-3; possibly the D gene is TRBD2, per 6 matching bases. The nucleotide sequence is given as TGTGCCAGCAGCGTGGAGGTAGGAGGGACCCTAAGCACAGATACGCAGTATTTT. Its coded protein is CASSVEVGGTLSTDTQYF. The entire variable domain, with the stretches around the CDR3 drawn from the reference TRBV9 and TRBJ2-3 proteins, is DSGVTQTPKHLITATGQRVTLRCSPRSGDLSVYWYQQSLDQGLQFLIQYYNGEERAKGNILERFSAQQFPDLHSELNLSSLELGDSALYFCASSVEVGGTLSTDTQYFGPGTRLTVL.